This T cell receptor beta chain was sequenced for a study of cytomegalovirus exposure and HLA in healthy donors. Primers included in the PCR were 60 Vbeta and 13 Jbeta primers. Some clones are missing from TCRdb's copy, which holds only in-frame ones; the method was immunoSEQ multiplex PCR. The sample has 150,000 to 250,000 clones; roughly 72% are singletons. CDR1 is SEHNR and CDR2 is FQNEAQ in the germline V gene (reference sequence). There are 15 residues in the CDR3. Trimming took 5 bases from V and 1 from J; bases not matched to a gene: 7. Comments on this clone: At the DNA level, this CDR3 is encoded by other sequences in the same sample as well.

The chain recombines TRBV7-9 with TRBJ1-1, with 7 bases fitting TRBD1. Sequenced input: PBMCs. The receptor's source is a man younger than 40 in good health and CMV-seronegative. CDR3 nucleotides: TGTGCCAGCAGCCCCCGGACAGGAAAGAACACTGAAGCTTTCTTT. Protein product: CASSPRTGKNTEAFF.